This TCR beta chain was identified during a study of T-cell memory formation after mild COVID-19. Trimming shortened V by 1 base and J by 9 bases, and 16 bases separated the two germline ends. CDR3 length equals 15 residues. The germline gives CDR1 SGHDN, CDR2 FVKESK. TCRdb re-analysed the 5' RACE reads in MiXCR, keeping a single row per CDR3 protein. The sample holds about 350,000 distinct CDR3 sequences, roughly 15% seen once. This chain links TRBV14 with TRBJ2-1, with D maybe TRBD2 (6 bases). The material sequenced was PBMCs or a T cell subset sorted from them (not recorded which). The clonotype was recovered from a man between 18 and 29 years old who had mild COVID-19 (a few samples of this study predate the infection). Cell type and time point are not known. The chain's CDR3 is CASSQGSGSGGEQFF. The CDR3, as DNA: TGTGCCAGCAGCCAAGGAAGCGGTAGCGGCGGTGAGCAGTTCTTC.